Each of the 13 T cell receptor beta chains below was sequenced from the same sample in a study of cytomegalovirus exposure and HLA in healthy donors. Amplification used 60 Vbeta primers and 13 Jbeta primers. TCRdb's table, derived via immunoSEQ multiplex PCR, lists solely in-frame clones and lacks some. This sample has some 150,000 clones, with 75% to 90% found just once. The sequencing sample was made of PBMCs. These receptors all come from a woman under 30 in good health and CMV-seronegative.

The CDR3 DNA is TGTGCCTGGAGTGTACTGGGAGAGTCTAATGAAAAACTGTTTTTT. Protein product: CAWSVLGESNEKLFF. V is TRBV30 and J is TRBJ1-4, with D uncertain. Trimming removed 0 bases at V and 3 bases at J, with 11 bases between. In germline, CDR1 is GTSNPN, CDR2 SVGIG (reference sequence). The CDR3 totals 15 residues.

This clone has a handful of counts. This chain uses TRBV5-1 with TRBJ2-2, with 8 bases lining up with TRBD1. Germline V gives CDR1 SGHRS, CDR2 YFSETQ. This CDR3 spans 15 amino acids. The V and J ends lost 4 bases and 4 bases, in that order; junction bases with no gene match: 6. The chain's CDR3 is CASSTRGQGTGELFF. In nucleotides, the CDR3 is TGCGCCAGCAGCACCAGGGGGCAAGGCACCGGGGAGCTGTTTTTT.

The chain carries TRBV5-1 and TRBJ1-2; 8 bases fit TRBD1. The CDR3 runs 15 residues. Trimming removed 7 bases from V and 4 bases from J; junction bases left unmatched: 12. CDR1 and CDR2 (germline): SGHRS, YFSETQ. For the CDR3, the DNA is TGCGCCAGCTTCTATGGACAGGGAGCAACCTATGGCTACACCTTC. Amino acid sequence: CASFYGQGATYGYTF.

A few counts support this clone. The genes are TRBV6-1 and TRBJ2-5; TRBD1 agrees at 9 bases. Looked up from germline, CDR1 is MNHNS and CDR2 is SASEGT. There are 16 residues in the CDR3. V dropped 4 bases and J dropped 4; count of bases not matched to a gene: 10. CDR3 DNA: TGTGCCAGCAGTGTCGTCCCGGGACAGGGAATAGAGACCCAGTACTTC. Protein sequence: CASSVVPGQGIETQYF.

In its sample, this clone was seen a few times. The chain has TRBV28 and TRBJ2-7, with 10 bases matching TRBD1. V lost 8 bases to trimming and J lost 6 bases; unmatched junction nucleotides: 13. The V gene's germline CDR1 is MDHEN and CDR2 SYDVKM. This CDR3 has 15 residues. CDR3 DNA sequence: TGTGCCAGCCCTCCTGCCGGGACAGGGGTGCCCGAGCAGTACTTC. It codes for CASPPAGTGVPEQYF. Filled out from reference TRBV28 and TRBJ2-7, the complete variable domain reads DVKVTQSSRYLVKRTGEKVFLECVQDMDHENMFWYRQDPGLGLRLIYFSYDVKMKEKGDIPEGYSVSREKKERFSLILESASTNQTSMYLCASPPAGTGVPEQYFGPGTRLTVT.

The rearrangement joins TRBV5-4 to TRBJ1-6, with D unresolved. The CDR3 is made up of 14 amino acids. V was cut by 4 bases and J by 0 bases, with 5 bases left in between. Germline values: CDR1 SGHNT, CDR2 YYREEE (reference sequence). CDR3 amino acids: CASSPSSYNSPLHF. Here the CDR3 DNA reads TGTGCCAGCAGCCCCAGCTCCTATAATTCACCCCTCCACTTT.

The chain is built from TRBV18 and TRBJ1-5; no clear D gene. The CDR3 has 13 amino acids. Germline V gene lookup returns CDR1 KGHSH and CDR2 LQKENI. V was clipped by 4 bases and J by 5 bases, with 9 bases between them. Here the CDR3 DNA reads TGTGCCAGCTCACGCCAGGTGGATCAGCCCCAGCATTTT. Residues: CASSRQVDQPQHF.

V gene TRBV19 combines with J gene TRBJ2-1; no reliable D call. V was shortened by 5 bases and J by 6 bases, with 17 bases between the two germline ends. Per germline, CDR1 LNHDA and CDR2 SQIVND (reference sequence). This CDR3 region has 15 residues. The CDR3 reads CASSRQAGLSNEQFF. CDR3 coding DNA: TGTGCCAGTAGTCGGCAGGCAGGCCTGAGCAATGAGCAGTTCTTC.

V is TRBV18 and J is TRBJ1-1, with D uncertain. V was cut by 3 bases and J by 0 bases, with 8 bases left in between. CDR1 is KGHSH, CDR2 LQKENI, per germline. This CDR3 is 14 amino acids long. The CDR3: CASSPLGLNTEAFF. DNA of the CDR3: TGTGCCAGCTCACCTTTGGGCCTGAACACTGAAGCTTTCTTT.

The V and J genes are TRBV19 and TRBJ2-5; D might be TRBD2 (5 bases). The ends were cut back, 5 bases at V and 5 bases at J, with 9 bases in the middle. This CDR3 region has 12 residues. Germline-derived CDR1 and CDR2 are LNHDA and SQIVND (reference sequence). The chain's CDR3 is CASSADWETQYF. Here the CDR3 DNA reads TGTGCCAGTAGTGCGGACTGGGAGACCCAGTACTTC.

This rearrangement joins TRBV27 to TRBJ2-7, with 10 bases aligning to TRBD1. This CDR3 region has 16 residues. Per germline, CDR1 MNHEY and CDR2 SMNVEV (reference sequence). The V and J ends lost 6 bases and 4 bases, in that order; junction bases with no gene match: 12. CDR3 sequence reads: CASSLGTGELVYEQYF. The CDR3 DNA is TGTGCCAGCAGCCTCGGGACAGGGGAATTAGTTTACGAGCAGTACTTC.

The chain employs TRBV28 and TRBJ2-7, with TRBD1 matching 7 bases. V shed 6 bases, J shed 7 bases, and the junction held 9 bases outside the gene matches. The CDR3 runs to 13 residues. Germline CDR1 is MDHEN and CDR2 is SYDVKM. The CDR3 reads CASRTGQPPEQYF. The CDR3, as DNA: TGTGCCAGCAGGACGGGACAGCCCCCTGAGCAGTACTTC.

The chain employs TRBV5-4 and TRBJ1-1, with D possibly TRBD1 on 6 matching bases. V was trimmed by 1 base and J by 5 bases, leaving 15 bases between them. CDR1 and CDR2 from the germline V gene are SGHNT and YYREEE (reference sequence). The CDR3 sequence is 15 residues long. The CDR3 region has the DNA TGTGCCAGCAGCTTGTTGGGGGGGGCGCGTACTGAAGCTTTCTTT. This encodes CASSLLGGARTEAFF.